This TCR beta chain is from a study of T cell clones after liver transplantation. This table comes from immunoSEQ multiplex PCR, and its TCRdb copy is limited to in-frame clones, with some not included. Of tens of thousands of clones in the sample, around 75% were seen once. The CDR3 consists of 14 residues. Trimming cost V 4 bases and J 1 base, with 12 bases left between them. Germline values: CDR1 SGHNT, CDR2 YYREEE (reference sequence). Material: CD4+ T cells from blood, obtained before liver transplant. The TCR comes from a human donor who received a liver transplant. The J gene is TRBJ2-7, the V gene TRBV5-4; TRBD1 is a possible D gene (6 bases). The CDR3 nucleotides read TGTGCCAGCAGCCAGGGGACCCAATCCTACGAGCAGTACTTC. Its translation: CASSQGTQSYEQYF.